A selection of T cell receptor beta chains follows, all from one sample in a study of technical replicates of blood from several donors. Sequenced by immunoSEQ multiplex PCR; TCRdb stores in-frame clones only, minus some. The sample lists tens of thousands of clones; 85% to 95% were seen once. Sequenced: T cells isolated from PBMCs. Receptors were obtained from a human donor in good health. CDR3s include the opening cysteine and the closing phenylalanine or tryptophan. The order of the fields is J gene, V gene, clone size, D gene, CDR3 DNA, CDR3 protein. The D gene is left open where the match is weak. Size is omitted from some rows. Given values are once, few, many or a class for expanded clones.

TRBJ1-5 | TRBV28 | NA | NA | TGTGCCAGCAGTCCCTGGACATCCGATCCCCAGCATTTT | CASSPWTSDPQHF
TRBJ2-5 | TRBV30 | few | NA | TGTGCCTGGAGTTTCCAGCAAGAGACCCAGTACTTC | CAWSFQQETQYF
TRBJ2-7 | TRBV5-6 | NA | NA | TGTGCCAGCAGCCCCGGTTGGCGGAGCTCCTACGAGCAGTACTTC | CASSPGWRSSYEQYF
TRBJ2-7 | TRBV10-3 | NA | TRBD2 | TGTGCCATCAGTACCTCCTCCTCGACTAGCGGGAGAAGTGAGTACGAGCAGTACTTC | CAISTSSSTSGRSEYEQYF
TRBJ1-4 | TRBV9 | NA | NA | TGTGCCAGCAGCCCCGGGGGGAGTGAAAAACTGTTTTTT | CASSPGGSEKLFF
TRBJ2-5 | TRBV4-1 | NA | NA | TGCGCCAGCAGCCAAGGAGGATTTGGGGCTCTAGAGACCCAGTACTTC | CASSQGGFGALETQYF
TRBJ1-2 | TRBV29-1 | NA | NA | TGCAGCGTTGAAGGAACAGGGTACGATGGGGGCTACACCTTC | CSVEGTGYDGGYTF
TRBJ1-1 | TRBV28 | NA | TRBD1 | TGTGCCAGCAGCCGAAAGACAGGGGGGGAACGAGAAGCTTTCTTT | CASSRKTGGEREAFF
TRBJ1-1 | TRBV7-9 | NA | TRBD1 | TGTGCCAGCAGCTCATCAGGGGGAGGTGGCACTGAAGCTTTCTTT | CASSSSGGGGTEAFF
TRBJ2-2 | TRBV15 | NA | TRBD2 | TGTGCCACCAGCAGAGACGGGAGGGCCCTCTCCGGGGAGCTGTTTTTT | CATSRDGRALSGELFF
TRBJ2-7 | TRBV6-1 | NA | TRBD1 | TGTGCCAGCAGTGAACCGAGGGACAGGGTCCGATCGGGTCCCAATAACGAGCAGTACTTC | CASSEPRDRVRSGPNNEQYF
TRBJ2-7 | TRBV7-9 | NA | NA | TGTGCCAGCAGAGGGCTTGTGACAGGCGAGCAGTACTTC | CASRGLVTGEQYF
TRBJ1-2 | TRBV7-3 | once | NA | TGTGCCAGCAGCTTAATGCCGGGTGTGAATTCCGGCTACACCTTC | CASSLMPGVNSGYTF
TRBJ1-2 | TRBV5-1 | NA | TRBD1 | TGCGCCAGCAGCCCCGGGACAGGGGCTAACTATGGCTACACCTTC | CASSPGTGANYGYTF
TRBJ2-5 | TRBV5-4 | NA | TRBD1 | TGTGCCAGCAGTTCAGGACAGGGTCGGCAAGAGACCCAGTACTTC | CASSSGQGRQETQYF
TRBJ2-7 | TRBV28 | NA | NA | TGTGCCAGCAGTCCTCCGGACATTACTGCCTACGAGCAGTACTTC | CASSPPDITAYEQYF
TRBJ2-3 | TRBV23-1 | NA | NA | TGCGCCAGCAGTCAATCTACAGGAGATACGCAGTATTTT | CASSQSTGDTQYF
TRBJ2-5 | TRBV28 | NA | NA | TGTGCCAGCAGTGCCACAGGGTTGGAGACCCAGTACTTC | CASSATGLETQYF
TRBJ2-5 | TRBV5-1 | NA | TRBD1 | TGCGCCAGCAGCTGGGGGACAGGGCGGGAGACCCAGTACTTC | CASSWGTGRETQYF
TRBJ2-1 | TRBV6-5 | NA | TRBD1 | TGTGCCAGCACTGGGTCCGGGACAGCACGCAATGAGCAGTTCTTC | CASTGSGTARNEQFF
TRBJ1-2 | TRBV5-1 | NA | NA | TGCGCCAGCAGCATAAGCCCGGACAGAGCTGGCTATGGCTACACCTTC | CASSISPDRAGYGYTF
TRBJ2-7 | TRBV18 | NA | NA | TGTGCCAGCTCACCGGGCCCCTCCTACGAGCAGTACTTC | CASSPGPSYEQYF
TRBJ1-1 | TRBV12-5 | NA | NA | TGTGCTAGTGGTTTGCTCGACCAGGTCCCAAGGAACACTGAAGCTTTCTTT | CASGLLDQVPRNTEAFF
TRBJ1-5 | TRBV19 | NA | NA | TGTGCCAGTAGTATAACACAGGGACCTAATCAGCCCCAGCATTTT | CASSITQGPNQPQHF
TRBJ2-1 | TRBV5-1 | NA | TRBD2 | TGCGCCAGCAGCCCGTCTAGCGGAGATGGGGTATACAATGAGCAGTTCTTC | CASSPSSGDGVYNEQFF